This TCR beta chain was sequenced for a study of T cell responses to AZD1222 COVID-19 vaccine. Study-wide findings and caveats: The peak T cell response came first, and repertoires were sampled only after it. Spike-specific TCR repertoires showed rising breadth and depth after two AZD1222 doses.

About this clone: Antigen: not known.

The V end was cut by 0 bases, the J end by 0 bases, with 7 bases between. CDR3 length: 15 amino acids. Germline V gene lookup returns CDR1 SGHRS and CDR2 YFSETQ. The protocol was immunoSEQ multiplex PCR, while the TCRdb copy is restricted to in-frame clones and leaves out a portion. This table has 150,000 or so clones, less than 90% appearing once. This receptor was taken from an adult in good health. The chain recombines TRBV5-1 with TRBJ1-5; D not resolved. The sequences come from peripheral blood, collected on day 0 of AZD1222 vaccination. CDR3 region: CASSLVGNSNQPQHF. CDR3 DNA sequence: TGCGCCAGCAGCTTGGTGGGGAATAGCAATCAGCCCCAGCATTTT.